What follows are 10 T cell receptor beta chains derived from one specimen sequenced in a study of spatial heterogeneity in lung cancer. Regarding the study as a whole: One measure, the expanded intratumoral alpha and beta TCR count, tracked tumor mutation counts.

TCRdb itself ran the 5' RACE reads through MiXCR, one entry per CDR3 protein. Of 15,000 or so distinct CDR3 sequences listed, 4.7% were seen once; the top ten hold 18%. Documented time point: sample taken at primary tumor resection. These TCRs are of unknown antigen specificity. The sample in question was lung tumor tissue, obtained at surgery. These receptors were taken from a female donor with early-stage non-small cell lung cancer.

In this sample, this clonotype turned up many times. This beta chain slipped into a library made for alpha chains as a stray read, so its size is not meaningful. V is TRBV20-1 and J is TRBJ2-5; D is perhaps TRBD1 (7 bases). Germline V gene sequence: CDR1 DFQATT, CDR2 SNEGSKA (reference sequence). CDR3 length equals 15 residues. The ends were cut back, 6 bases at V and 4 bases at J, with 21 bases in the middle. For the CDR3, the DNA is TGCAGTGCCCAAAGGGGGCTAGCGAGCGGAGAGACCCAGTACTTC. As protein: CSAQRGLASGETQYF.

This clonotype appeared many times. The size of this beta chain means little, since it is a stray read in a library made for alpha chains. The chain links TRBV7-9 to TRBJ2-1; D is unclear. The CDR3 runs to 15 residues. V lost 8 bases and J 5 bases, leaving 19 bases between the germline ends. Germline V CDR1 and CDR2: SEHNR, FQNEAQ (reference sequence). CDR3 protein: CASGFVDRVNNEQFF. CDR3 DNA: TGTGCCAGCGGGTTCGTGGACCGAGTGAACAATGAGCAGTTCTTC.

This clonotype was observed many times. Since the library was made to target alpha chains, this beta chain is a stray read and its abundance is not meaningful. The J gene is TRBJ2-3, the V gene TRBV4-1; tentative D call: TRBD2 (6 bases). Per germline, CDR1 MGHRA and CDR2 YSYEKL. The length of the CDR3 is 17 residues. V lost 1 base and J lost 6, with 20 bases in between. This CDR3 reads CASSQVTSGWEADTQYF. The CDR3 DNA reads TGCGCCAGCAGCCAAGTTACTTCGGGGTGGGAGGCGGATACGCAGTATTTT.

This clonotype showed up many times. Within a library made for alpha chains, this beta chain is off target, and its count is uninformative. The chain recombines TRBV30 with TRBJ1-1; 8 bases fit TRBD1. This CDR3 contains 13 residues. In germline, CDR1 is GTSNPN, CDR2 SVGIG (reference sequence). The ends lost 5 bases at V and 11 bases at J; junction bases unmatched: 13. The CDR3 loop is CAWRSVGQGFAFF. DNA of the CDR3: TGTGCCTGGCGTTCGGTAGGACAGGGATTTGCTTTCTTT. The full variable domain, with the rest looked up from reference TRBV30 and TRBJ1-1, is SQTIHQWPATLVQPVGSPLSLECTVEGTSNPNLYWYRQAAGRGLQLLFYSVGIGQISSEVPQNLSASRPQDRQFILSSKKLLLSDSGFYLCAWRSVGQGFAFFGQGTRLTVV.

A few counts support this clonotype. A read error may produce the germline difference seen at one junction end. The size of this beta chain means little, since it is a stray read in a library made for alpha chains. The V call is TRBV20-1, the J call TRBJ2-5; D perhaps matches TRBD1 (5 bases). This CDR3 is 13 amino acids long. CDR1 is DFQATT, CDR2 SNEGSKA, per germline (reference sequence). The CDR3 here is CSASWTRQETRYF. CDR3 nucleotides: TGCAGTGCTTCGTGGACACGCCAAGAGACCCGGTACTTC.

This clonotype was found many times. For a library built for alpha chains, this beta chain is a stray read; little rests on its size. The rearrangement uses TRBV6-5 and TRBJ2-5; TRBD1 aligns across 10 bases. V was clipped by 5 bases and J by 5 bases; unmatched bases: 8. There are 15 residues in the CDR3. Germline V gene data show CDR1 as MNHEY and CDR2 as SVGAGI. In DNA, the CDR3 is TGTGCCAGCAGTGCCGGGACAGGGGTAAGGGAGACCCAGTACTTC. It translates to CASSAGTGVRETQYF.

The table lists this clonotype with many counts. This beta chain is an unintended read in a library built for alpha chains; its size means little. The chain combines TRBV7-2 with TRBJ1-5, with unresolved D. Germline CDR1 SGHTA, CDR2 FQGNSA. V was shortened by 3 bases and J by 0 bases, with 12 bases between the two germline ends. The CDR3 runs 16 residues. In DNA form, the CDR3 reads TGTGCCAGCAGCTTGGCAGAACCCCTTAGCAATCAGCCCCAGCATTTT. Amino acid sequence: CASSLAEPLSNQPQHF.

There are a few counts of this clonotype. This beta chain is an off-target read within a library intended for alpha chains, so its frequency means little. The chain employs TRBV5-1 and TRBJ1-2, with no clear D. V was trimmed by 1 base and J by 8 bases, leaving 21 bases between them. Germline V gives CDR1 SGHRS, CDR2 YFSETQ. The CDR3 extends over 16 amino acids. CDR3 bases: TGCGCCAGCAGCTTGCTCGTCGCATGGGGAGTGGAAGGCTACACCTTC. Translation: CASSLLVAWGVEGYTF.

This clonotype occurred many times. This beta chain is a stray read from a library made for alpha chains; its abundance is not meaningful. The chain carries TRBV7-2 and TRBJ2-7; no clear D gene. V lost 4 bases and J 2 bases, leaving 9 bases between the germline ends. Germline V gives CDR1 SGHTA, CDR2 FQGNSA. This CDR3 is 13 amino acids long. As DNA, the CDR3 is TGTGCCAGCAGCTCGAGTGATACCTACGAGCAGTACTTC. This codes for CASSSSDTYEQYF.

The sample holds many counts of this clonotype. The size of this beta chain means little, since it is a stray read in a library made for alpha chains. The V call is TRBV5-4, the J call TRBJ1-3; the D is unclear. Trimming removed 0 bases at V and 11 bases at J, with 15 bases between. CDR3 length equals 14 residues. Germline V CDR1 and CDR2: SGHNT, YYREEE (reference sequence). The DNA for the CDR3 is TGTGCCAGCAGCTTGGGGGCAGGCTCTTTGTCCATATATTTT. Its translation: CASSLGAGSLSIYF.